The clone carrying this T cell receptor (beta chain) was detected ten times or more. Its antigen is currently unknown. Recently diagnosed hyperthyroidism of less than 2 months' duration affected patients aged 18 to 65. Exclusion of patients followed from uncontrolled infection, other autoimmune disease, pregnancy or lactation. This specimen comes from a study of T cells in Graves' hyperthyroidism and ophthalmopathy. The germline V gene encodes CDR1 SGHTA and CDR2 FQGNSA. The V gene end was trimmed by 5 bases and the J gene end by 0 bases; junction bases not matched to a gene: 4. The CDR3 loop spans 16 amino acids. TCR beta CDR3 region amplification was performed from RNA transcripts. TCR CDR3 underwent first-round RT-PCR with the HTBI primer set. TCRdb reprocessed the multiplex PCR reads via MiXCR and lists one record per CDR3 protein. The sample includes approximately 640,000 distinct CDR3 sequences, about a sixth seen only once; the top ten take about 3.8%.

Study conclusions and caveats: Most expanded thyroid clonotypes above 0.001 recurred in blood.

The sequencing sample was made of blood. The TCR was taken from a woman in her thirties with Graves' hyperthyroidism. The chain employs TRBV7-2 and TRBJ2-1, with TRBD2 matching over 10 bases. The CDR3 nucleotides read TGTGCCAGCAGCCATAGCGGGAGGAGCTCCTACAATGAGCAGTTCTTC. As protein: CASSHSGRSSYNEQFF.